The source of this T cell receptor (beta chain) is a study of OX40 agonist ivuxolimab in advanced cancers. Study summary: Patients in dose escalation had liver, melanoma, kidney or head and neck cancers. Partial responses occurred in three patients (one hepatocellular carcinoma, two cutaneous melanoma).

As for this clone: What it binds is unknown.

Study results and caveats: CD4+ and CD8+ blood T cells expanded clonally by week 6 at 0.1 to 3.0 mg/kg. Antigen specificity was not determined for the expanded peripheral T cells.

Here immunoSEQ multiplex PCR was the method, and the copy in TCRdb shows in-frame clones only, minus some. The data contain 50,000 to 55,000 clones, 75% to 90% of them singletons. This CDR3 is 13 amino acids long. V dropped 6 bases and J dropped 5; count of bases not matched to a gene: 6. The germline CDR1 and CDR2 sequences are SGHAT and FQNNGV. The source is an adult with an advanced solid tumor such as melanoma, head and neck, liver or kidney cancer. Specimen: CD4+ or CD8+ T cells sorted from blood, collected in a trial of the OX40 agonist ivuxolimab. V gene TRBV11-2 combines with J gene TRBJ2-5, with 7 bases matching TRBD1. The CDR3 sequence is CASRPTGLETQYF. DNA for the CDR3: TGTGCCAGCAGACCGACAGGGTTGGAGACCCAGTACTTC.